These T cell receptor beta chains were read from a single sample in a study of OX40 agonist ivuxolimab in advanced cancers. The data were produced by immunoSEQ multiplex PCR, yet TCRdb's version contains in-frame clones alone and is incomplete. Of about 64,000 clones listed, approximately 80% are singletons. Specimen: CD4+ or CD8+ T cells sorted from blood, collected in a trial of the OX40 agonist ivuxolimab. All receptors derive from an adult with an advanced solid tumor such as melanoma, head and neck, liver or kidney cancer. CDR3s include the opening cysteine and the closing phenylalanine or tryptophan. The D gene is left open where the match is weak. Some rows mark clone size as missing; the rest say once, few, many or name a class of expanded clone.

v_gene	d_gene	j_gene	abundance	CDR3aa	CDR3nt
TRBV7-2	TRBD2	TRBJ2-7	few	CASRPGLAGYYEQYF	TGTGCCAGCAGACCCGGACTAGCGGGTTACTACGAGCAGTACTTC
TRBV6-5	TRBD1	TRBJ2-5	once	CASSYGQGAETQYF	TGTGCCAGCAGTTACGGGCAGGGGGCTGAGACCCAGTACTTC
TRBV19	TRBD1	TRBJ1-1	-	CASSSTGGHTEAFF	TGTGCCAGTAGCTCGACAGGGGGCCACACTGAAGCTTTCTTT
TRBV5-5	-	TRBJ1-1	-	CASSFGTLNTEAFF	TGTGCCAGCAGCTTCGGGACATTGAACACTGAAGCTTTCTTT
TRBV4-1	TRBD1	TRBJ2-5	-	CASSLLTGAETQYF	TGCGCCAGCAGCCTTCTGACAGGGGCAGAGACCCAGTACTTC
TRBV6-6	-	TRBJ1-6	-	CASSYPDGSNSPLHF	TGTGCCAGCAGTTATCCGGACGGATCGAATTCACCCCTCCACTTT
TRBV20-1	-	TRBJ2-7	-	CSANREYEQYF	TGCAGTGCAAACAGGGAGTACGAGCAGTACTTC
TRBV6-5	-	TRBJ1-1	-	CASSYGGRGTEAFF	TGTGCCAGCAGTTACGGGGGTCGGGGCACTGAAGCTTTCTTT
TRBV6-5	-	TRBJ1-1	-	CASSYRGGAFF	TGTGCCAGCAGTTACAGGGGTGGAGCTTTCTTT
TRBV2	-	TRBJ1-5	few	CASKGQVNQPQHF	TGTGCCAGCAAGGGGCAGGTCAATCAGCCCCAGCATTTT
TRBV27	TRBD1	TRBJ2-1	-	CASSYRGQNEQFF	TGTGCCAGCAGTTACAGGGGGCAGAATGAGCAGTTCTTC
TRBV10-1	TRBD1	TRBJ1-1	-	CASREDRGYGEAFF	TGCGCCAGCAGGGAGGACAGGGGGTACGGTGAAGCTTTCTTT
TRBV30	-	TRBJ1-4	-	CAWTGPNEKLFF	TGTGCCTGGACAGGGCCTAATGAAAAACTGTTTTTT
TRBV5-1	TRBD2	TRBJ2-1	-	CASSLTSGGAIEQFF	TGCGCCAGCAGCTTAACTAGCGGGGGGGCCATTGAGCAGTTCTTC
TRBV10-3	TRBD1	TRBJ2-1	once	CAISESQGANEQFF	TGTGCCATCAGTGAAAGTCAGGGGGCAAATGAGCAGTTCTTC
TRBV28	-	TRBJ1-5	-	CASTSEWGAQPQHF	TGTGCCAGCACCTCGGAGTGGGGGGCACAGCCCCAACATTTT
TRBV6-1	-	TRBJ1-1	-	CASSVSRGEAFF	TGTGCCAGCAGTGTGTCCCGGGGGGAAGCTTTCTTT
TRBV5-6	-	TRBJ2-5	-	CASSRGETQYF	TGTGCCAGCAGCAGGGGAGAGACCCAGTACTTC
TRBV4-3	TRBD1	TRBJ2-3	few	CASSQDRDRATDTQYF	TGCGCCAGCAGCCAAGATCGGGACAGAGCCACAGATACGCAGTATTTT
TRBV29-1	-	TRBJ2-3	-	CSVGSGNGADTQYF	TGCAGCGTTGGAAGTGGAAACGGCGCAGATACGCAGTATTTT
TRBV6-1	-	TRBJ1-5	few	CASSEEQPQHF	TGTGCCAGCAGTGAAGAGCAGCCCCAGCATTTT
TRBV10-3	TRBD1	TRBJ2-3	-	CAVVPGQGGADTQYF	TGTGCCGTAGTACCGGGACAGGGGGGTGCAGATACGCAGTATTTT
TRBV27	-	TRBJ1-5	few	CASSLTTSGFNQPQHF	TGTGCCAGCAGTCTCACTACCTCAGGGTTCAATCAGCCCCAGCATTTT
TRBV5-5	TRBD1	TRBJ1-4	-	CASSLRTGGYEKLFF	TGTGCCAGCAGCCTCAGGACAGGGGGGTATGAAAAACTGTTTTTT
TRBV23-1	-	TRBJ2-1	-	CASSQSYEQFF	TGCGCCAGCAGTCAATCGTACGAGCAGTTCTTC
TRBV18	-	TRBJ1-2	-	CASSQTEEYGYTF	TGTGCCAGCTCGCAGACGGAAGAGTATGGCTACACCTTC
TRBV2	-	TRBJ2-7	-	CASCRTENYVEQYF	TGTGCCAGCTGCCGGACCGAAAATTATGTCGAGCAGTACTTC
TRBV6-5	TRBD2	TRBJ2-1	-	CASSLLAGGSEQFF	TGTGCCAGCAGCCTACTAGCGGGAGGTAGTGAGCAGTTCTTC
TRBV27	-	TRBJ1-1	-	CASSKHRAVTEAFF	TGTGCCAGCAGCAAACACCGGGCAGTCACTGAAGCTTTCTTT
TRBV4-1	TRBD1	TRBJ1-4	once	CASSQARDIGGQDEKLFF	TGCGCCAGCAGCCAAGCCCGTGACATAGGGGGCCAGGATGAAAAACTGTTTTTT
TRBV4-1	TRBD1	TRBJ2-3	-	CASSLDRGRLYF	TGCGCCAGCAGCCTCGACAGGGGGCGGCTTTATTTT
TRBV11-3	-	TRBJ2-1	-	CASSFNRDNEQFF	TGTGCCAGCAGCTTTAACAGAGACAATGAGCAGTTCTTC
TRBV6-1	-	TRBJ2-4	-	CASSLQDLKNIQYF	TGTGCCAGCAGCCTACAGGACCTGAAAAACATTCAGTACTTC
TRBV9	TRBD2	TRBJ2-1	-	CASSETGTSGSYEQFF	TGTGCCAGCAGCGAGACCGGGACTAGCGGGAGCTATGAGCAGTTCTTC
TRBV15	-	TRBJ1-1	-	CATSRDPLNTEAFF	TGTGCCACCAGCAGAGATCCGTTGAACACTGAAGCTTTCTTT
TRBV6-5	-	TRBJ2-2	-	CASSYGVAVNTGELFF	TGTGCCAGCAGTTACGGGGTGGCGGTGAACACCGGGGAGCTGTTTTTT
TRBV5-4	TRBD2	TRBJ2-5	once	CASSQGLAGKGTQYF	TGTGCCAGCAGCCAGGGACTAGCGGGAAAGGGGACCCAGTACTTC
TRBV29-1	-	TRBJ2-7	-	CSVIYQGYEQYF	TGCAGCGTGATATACCAGGGCTACGAGCAGTACTTC
TRBV14	-	TRBJ1-1	-	CASSQVQVGDTEAFF	TGTGCCAGCAGCCAAGTACAGGTCGGGGACACTGAAGCTTTCTTT
TRBV19	-	TRBJ1-2	-	CASSIRTQNYGYTF	TGTGCCAGTAGTATCAGGACCCAAAACTATGGCTACACCTTC
TRBV9	TRBD1	TRBJ1-3	once	CASSVGQGALGNTIYF	TGTGCCAGCAGCGTGGGTCAGGGGGCCCTAGGAAACACCATATATTTT
TRBV4-1	-	TRBJ2-1	-	CASSQVGLSYNEQFF	TGCGCCAGCAGCCAAGTCGGGCTCTCCTACAATGAGCAGTTCTTC
TRBV6-6	-	TRBJ1-4	-	CASSDPLATNEKLFF	TGTGCCAGCAGTGACCCCTTAGCAACTAATGAAAAACTGTTTTTT
TRBV10-2	-	TRBJ1-2	few	CASSESSWQGVGYTF	TGCGCCAGCAGTGAGTCGAGCTGGCAGGGCGTGGGCTACACCTTC
TRBV5-1	-	TRBJ2-5	-	CASSLAGDQQYF	TGCGCCAGCAGCTTGGCGGGGGACCAGCAGTACTTC
TRBV7-3	-	TRBJ2-3	-	CASSVRGGTNWVTQYF	TGTGCCAGCAGCGTACGGGGCGGGACCAACTGGGTGACGCAGTATTTT
TRBV7-9	-	TRBJ2-1	-	CASSSSAYYNEQFF	TGTGCCAGCAGCTCAAGTGCCTACTACAATGAGCAGTTCTTC
TRBV11-2	-	TRBJ1-5	few	CASSSRGQPQHF	TGTGCCAGCAGCTCTCGAGGGCAGCCCCAGCATTTT
TRBV6-5	-	TRBJ2-3	-	CASSSPAGATDTQYF	TGTGCCAGCAGTTCCCCCGCGGGGGCAACAGATACGCAGTATTTT
TRBV11-3	-	TRBJ2-5	-	CASSDHQETQYF	TGTGCCAGCAGCGATCACCAAGAGACCCAGTACTTC
TRBV10-1	TRBD1	TRBJ2-2	many	CASSDTGGSAGELFF	TGCGCCAGCAGTGATACAGGGGGTTCGGCCGGGGAGCTGTTTTTT
TRBV6-1	TRBD1	TRBJ1-2	-	CASSLTTQGLGYTF	TGTGCCAGCAGTCTTACTACACAGGGGCTCGGCTACACCTTC
TRBV19	TRBD2	TRBJ2-5	-	CLRSGRRSETQYF	TGTCTTCGTAGCGGGAGAAGGTCGGAGACCCAGTACTTC
TRBV9	-	TRBJ2-5	-	CASSVGEVGPRETQYF	TGTGCCAGCAGCGTAGGAGAGGTAGGCCCGCGGGAGACCCAGTACTTC
TRBV5-1	TRBD2	TRBJ2-3	-	CASSDGTSGVTDTQYF	TGCGCCAGCAGCGACGGGACTAGCGGGGTCACAGATACGCAGTATTTT
TRBV5-8	TRBD1	TRBJ2-3	-	CASSLGQGNTDTQYF	TGTGCCAGCAGCTTGGGACAGGGCAACACAGATACGCAGTATTTT
TRBV19	-	TRBJ1-4	-	CASSTTGRLRSITTNEKLFF	TGTGCCAGTAGTACCACGGGACGGCTGCGATCGATTACAACTAATGAAAAACTGTTTTTT
TRBV30	-	TRBJ1-3	-	CAWGLNAIYF	TGTGCCTGGGGACTAAACGCCATATATTTT
TRBV28	-	TRBJ1-2	-	CASRSYGYTF	TGTGCCAGCAGGAGCTATGGCTACACCTTC